Following are 4 T cell receptor beta chains from one sample sequenced in a study of blood T cell repertoires in COVID-19. The repertoire was sequenced with immunoSEQ multiplex PCR; TCRdb's copy has only in-frame clones and lacks some. The table includes about 230,000 clones, 85% to 90% detected once. Sample: peripheral blood. The receptors come from a young man with COVID-19, enrolled during active disease.

J is TRBJ1-1 and V is TRBV29-1, with D maybe TRBD1 (6 bases). V gave up 2 bases and J gave up 5 bases, with 15 bases separating them. The CDR3 is made up of 14 amino acids. The germline V gene encodes CDR1 SQVTM and CDR2 ANQGSEA. The CDR3 DNA reads as TGCAGCGTTGAACAGGGGAGATCCCTTACTGAAGCTTTCTTT. Translating it yields CSVEQGRSLTEAFF.

This clone was observed a handful of times. The chain links TRBV29-1 to TRBJ1-1; TRBD1 might be the D (5 bases). V lost 7 bases and J lost 5, with 14 bases in between. This CDR3 region has 12 residues. The germline V gene encodes CDR1 SQVTM and CDR2 ANQGSEA. CDR3 protein: CSAIGVGTEAFF. CDR3 nucleotides: TGCAGCGCCATAGGGGTCGGGACTGAAGCTTTCTTT.

J is TRBJ2-4 and V is TRBV2, with 8 bases identical to TRBD1. CDR3 length equals 11 residues. V was pared by 10 bases and J by 7 bases, with 3 bases of the junction left unmatched. CDR1 and CDR2 from the germline V gene are SNHLY and FYNNEI. This CDR3 reads CATYRGNIQYF. The CDR3 DNA reads TGTGCCACCTACAGGGGGAACATTCAGTACTTC.

The V call is TRBV6-6, the J call TRBJ2-6; possibly TRBD1 for D (6 bases). Trimming cost V 0 bases and J 9 bases, with 15 bases left between them. CDR1 and CDR2 (germline): MNHNY, SVGAGI (reference sequence). This CDR3 region has 16 residues. The CDR3 region is CASSYSRPGANNVLTF. The CDR3 DNA follows: TGTGCCAGCAGTTACTCCCGCCCAGGGGCCAACAACGTCCTGACTTTC.